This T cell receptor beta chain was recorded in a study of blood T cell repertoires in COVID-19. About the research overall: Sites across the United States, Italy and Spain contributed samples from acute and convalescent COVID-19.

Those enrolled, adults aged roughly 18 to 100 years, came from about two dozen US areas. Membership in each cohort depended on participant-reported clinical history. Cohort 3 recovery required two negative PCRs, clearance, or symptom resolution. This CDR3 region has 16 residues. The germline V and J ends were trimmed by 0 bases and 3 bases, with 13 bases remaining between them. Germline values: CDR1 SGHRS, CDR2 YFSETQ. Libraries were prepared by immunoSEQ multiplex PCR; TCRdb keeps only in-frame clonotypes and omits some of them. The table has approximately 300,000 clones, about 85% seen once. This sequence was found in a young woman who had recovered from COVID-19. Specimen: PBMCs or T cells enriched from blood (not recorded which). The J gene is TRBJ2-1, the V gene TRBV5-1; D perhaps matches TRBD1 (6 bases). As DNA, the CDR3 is TGCGCCAGCAGCTTGGAACAGGGTTCCCTCTACAATGAGCAGTTCTTC. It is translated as CASSLEQGSLYNEQFF.